Listed below are T cell receptor beta chains from one sample, sequenced in a study of blood T cell repertoires in COVID-19. Using immunoSEQ multiplex PCR, the repertoire was profiled, and TCRdb retains in-frame clones only, with some absent. The sample lists approximately 160,000 clones; around 84% were seen once. Material for sequencing was PBMCs or T cells enriched from blood (not recorded which). Receptors originate from a woman between 45 and 65 years old who had recovered from COVID-19. Each CDR3 is given with its conserved first and last residue. The order of the fields is J gene, V gene, clone size, D gene, CDR3 DNA, CDR3 protein. The D gene is left open where the match is weak. Clone size is not always given. Where it is, it says once, few, many or a class for expanded clones.

TRBJ2-5,TRBV18,NA,TRBD1,TGTGCCAGCTCCGTGGGACAGTTCCAAGAGACCCAGTACTTC,CASSVGQFQETQYF
TRBJ2-4,TRBV7-9,NA,TRBD2,TGTGCCAGCAGCCAAACTAGCGGGGGGGCGTCGAACATTCAGTACTTC,CASSQTSGGASNIQYF
TRBJ1-1,TRBV10-3,NA,TRBD1,TGTGCCATCAGTGTTTTACCGGGACAGGGTGAAGCTTTCTTT,CAISVLPGQGEAFF
TRBJ2-6,TRBV23-1,NA,NA,TGCGCCAACCTAAAATCCAGGGGCTCTGGGGCCAACGTCCTGACTTTC,CANLKSRGSGANVLTF
TRBJ2-2,TRBV9,NA,TRBD2,TGTGCCAGCAGCGTAGGGCTAGCGGACTTCGCGAACACCGGGGAGCTGTTTTTT,CASSVGLADFANTGELFF
TRBJ2-7,TRBV11-2,NA,NA,TGTGCCAGCAGCCGACACGAATACGAGCAGTACTTC,CASSRHEYEQYF
TRBJ1-2,TRBV19,NA,TRBD1,TGTGCCAGTAGTATCCGGGCAGGGGGTACCTATGGCTACACCTTC,CASSIRAGGTYGYTF
TRBJ2-1,TRBV4-3,NA,NA,TGCGCCAGCAGCCACGAGGGGGGCGGGAGAAATGAGCAGTTCTTC,CASSHEGGGRNEQFF
TRBJ1-5,TRBV6-5,NA,TRBD1,TGTGCCAGCAGTACTCGACAGGGTGGCAATCAGCCCCAGCATTTT,CASSTRQGGNQPQHF
TRBJ1-2,TRBV19,NA,TRBD1,TGTGCCAGTAGTATAGGGGACAGGAGCTATGGCTACACCTTC,CASSIGDRSYGYTF
TRBJ2-5,TRBV10-3,NA,NA,TGTGCCATCAGTGGAGGGTCGGAGACCCAGTACTTC,CAISGGSETQYF
TRBJ1-1,TRBV18,NA,NA,TGTGCCAGCTCACCATCGGCGGATTTGAACACTGAAGCTTTCTTT,CASSPSADLNTEAFF
TRBJ1-2,TRBV7-2,NA,NA,TGTGCCAGCAACCATTCGGGTAACTATGGCTACACCTTC,CASNHSGNYGYTF
TRBJ2-1,TRBV28,once,TRBD2,TGTGCCAGTGGGGACTACCAGGCGACTTGGAATGAGCAGTTCTTC,CASGDYQATWNEQFF
TRBJ1-2,TRBV7-2,NA,NA,TGTGCCAGCAGCTTAGCGCTGATCAGCTATGGCTACACCTTC,CASSLALISYGYTF
TRBJ2-7,TRBV6-2/TRBV6-3,NA,TRBD1,TGTGCCAGCAGTTACTCGACAGGGTTTCAAAGGTCCTACGAGCAGTACTTC,CASSYSTGFQRSYEQYF
TRBJ2-1,TRBV7-2,NA,TRBD1,TGTGCCAGCAGCTTAGCGGGACAGGGGGCACCAGAGCAGTTCTTC,CASSLAGQGAPEQFF
TRBJ1-2,TRBV7-2,NA,TRBD1,TGTGCCAGCAGCTCGACAGGGGGCGTTGGATATGGCTACACCTTC,CASSSTGGVGYGYTF
TRBJ1-5,TRBV27,NA,NA,TGTGCCAGCAGTTTCCTCAATCAGCCCCAGCATTTT,CASSFLNQPQHF
TRBJ1-6,TRBV28,NA,NA,TGTGCCAGCAGTTTCAGGGCTATCAATTCACCCCTCCACTTT,CASSFRAINSPLHF
TRBJ1-2,TRBV4-3,few,NA,TGCGCCAGCAGCCAAGATGGTGGGCAGGGCTATGGCTACACCTTC,CASSQDGGQGYGYTF
TRBJ2-2,TRBV18,NA,NA,TGTGCCAGCACACTTACCGCAGGGGCAGACACCGGGGAGCTGTTTTTT,CASTLTAGADTGELFF
TRBJ2-7,TRBV3-1/TRBV3-2,NA,NA,TGTGCCAGCAGCCAAGCGGTGACAGTCTACGAGCAGTACTTC,CASSQAVTVYEQYF
TRBJ1-2,TRBV7-9,few,NA,TGTGCCAGCACCGACATCGAGCATGGCTACACCTTC,CASTDIEHGYTF
TRBJ1-1,TRBV3-1/TRBV3-2,NA,NA,TGTGCCAGCAGCCAAGGGGCGGACAGGAACACTGAAGCTTTCTTT,CASSQGADRNTEAFF
TRBJ1-5,TRBV27,NA,NA,TGTGCCAGCAGTTTACAGGGCGGGCCCCAGCATTTT,CASSLQGGPQHF
TRBJ2-2,TRBV6-1,NA,TRBD1,TGTGCCAGCAGTGGTACAGGGGTCTTTAACACCGGGGAGCTGTTTTTT,CASSGTGVFNTGELFF
TRBJ2-4,TRBV24-1,NA,NA,TGTGCCACCACCCCCGGACTAGCCAAAAACATTCAGTACTTC,CATTPGLAKNIQYF
TRBJ2-7,TRBV13,NA,TRBD1,TGTGCCAGCAGCTTCTATATTACGGGACAGGGGTCGGAGGAGCAGTACTTC,CASSFYITGQGSEEQYF
TRBJ1-5,TRBV19,NA,NA,TGTGCCAGTAGTATGGGACATAGCAATCAGCCCCAGCATTTT,CASSMGHSNQPQHF
TRBJ2-3,TRBV4-2,NA,NA,TGTGCCAGCAGCCAAGGGGCCGGCAGCACACGTACGCAGTATTTT,CASSQGAGSTRTQYF
TRBJ1-3,TRBV28,NA,NA,TGTGCCAGCCTAGGGGGAGGGGCGGAAGGAAACACCATATATTTT,CASLGGGAEGNTIYF
TRBJ2-1,TRBV19,NA,TRBD2,TGTGCCAGTAGTACCCGCACTAGCGGGGGGGTGTATGAGCAGTTCTTC,CASSTRTSGGVYEQFF
TRBJ1-2,TRBV24-1,NA,NA,TGTGCCACCAGTGACCCCAACCCGGACAGCGAGAACTATGGCTACACCTTC,CATSDPNPDSENYGYTF
TRBJ2-7,TRBV3-1/TRBV3-2,many,TRBD2,TGTGCCAGCAGCCAAGGGGGGGGAGAGCAGTACTTC,CASSQGGGEQYF
TRBJ2-1,TRBV5-1,NA,TRBD2,TGCGCCAGCAGCTTGCAGCGGGGCTCCTACAATGAGCAGTTCTTC,CASSLQRGSYNEQFF
TRBJ1-1,TRBV2,NA,NA,TGTGCCAGCAGTTACCAGATGAACACTGAAGCTTTCTTT,CASSYQMNTEAFF
TRBJ2-7,TRBV6-9,NA,TRBD1,TGTGCCAGCAGGTCTGTACAGGGGGCCCCCTACGAGCAGTACTTC,CASRSVQGAPYEQYF
TRBJ2-7,TRBV18,NA,NA,TGTGCCAGCTCACCACCGGCGGGGGCAACCTACGAGCAGTACTTC,CASSPPAGATYEQYF
TRBJ2-4,TRBV7-2,NA,TRBD1,TGTGCCAGCAGCCAGGACAGGGTACCGCTGAACATTCAGTACTTC,CASSQDRVPLNIQYF
TRBJ2-5,TRBV28,few,NA,TGTGCCAGCAGTTTTCCTTTTAGCCCTCCAGGGGAACAAGAGACCCAGTACTTC,CASSFPFSPPGEQETQYF
TRBJ1-4,TRBV18,NA,NA,TGTGCCAGCTCACCAGTAGGAGGGGTTGAAAAACTGTTTTTT,CASSPVGGVEKLFF
TRBJ1-5,TRBV2,NA,TRBD1,TGTGCCAGCCATATAGACAGGGGGGTCAATCAGCCCCAGCATTTT,CASHIDRGVNQPQHF
TRBJ1-2,TRBV7-8,NA,NA,TGTGCCAGCAGTTCTACTCGGTATGGCTACACCTTC,CASSSTRYGYTF
TRBJ1-5,TRBV2,NA,NA,TGTGCCAGCAGTGAAGCGGGGCGGGGTAGTCAGCCCCAGCATTTT,CASSEAGRGSQPQHF
TRBJ2-1,TRBV29-1,once,NA,TGCAGCGTTGACTCGGGTAGCTCCTACAATGAGCAGTTCTTC,CSVDSGSSYNEQFF
TRBJ1-1,TRBV19,NA,NA,TGTGCCACCCAGTATATGAGTTCGGGCAGGGTCACTGAAGCTTTCTTT,CATQYMSSGRVTEAFF
TRBJ1-1,TRBV29-1,NA,NA,TGCAGCGTCCGGCGGGGGCCGGGCACTGAAGCTTTCTTT,CSVRRGPGTEAFF
TRBJ1-4,TRBV19,NA,NA,TGTGCCAGTAACCCTGGGCCCCGGTTCGGTCTGTTTTTT,CASNPGPRFGLFF
TRBJ1-3,TRBV18,NA,NA,TGTGCCAGCTCACCACCGGGGCCCTCGGCCGGGTACACCATATATTTT,CASSPPGPSAGYTIYF
TRBJ1-3,TRBV9,NA,NA,TGTGCCAGCAGCGTAGGACTGCCTGAATCTGGAAACACCATATATTTT,CASSVGLPESGNTIYF
TRBJ1-5,TRBV19,NA,TRBD1,TGTGCCAGTAGTATCGGAGGGGGCAGGGGCAATCAGCCCCAGCATTTT,CASSIGGGRGNQPQHF
TRBJ2-7,TRBV7-9,NA,TRBD1,TGTGCCAGCAGCTTAGCCCAAGGGACAGCTGGGTACGAGCAGTACTTC,CASSLAQGTAGYEQYF
TRBJ2-1,TRBV3-1/TRBV3-2,once,TRBD2,TGTGCCAGCAGCCAAACTAGCGGGATTTACAATGAGCAGTTCTTC,CASSQTSGIYNEQFF
TRBJ1-4,TRBV10-3,NA,TRBD1,TGTGCCATCTCCGCAGGGGGAATCATAGGGAGCGAAAAACTGTTTTTT,CAISAGGIIGSEKLFF
TRBJ2-7,TRBV19,NA,TRBD2,TGTGCCAGCCGTCTAGCGGGGGCCGACGAGCAGTACTTC,CASRLAGADEQYF
TRBJ2-1,TRBV29-1,NA,NA,TGCAGCGTTGAAGATGAGGCTTTATGGAGACTAAACGCCAATGAGCAGTTCTTC,CSVEDEALWRLNANEQFF
TRBJ2-2,TRBV27,NA,TRBD2,TGTGCCAGCAGTCAGGGACTAGCGGGAGGGCCGGTTGGCACCGGGGAGCTGTTTTTT,CASSQGLAGGPVGTGELFF